This T cell receptor (beta chain) was recorded in a study of T cell responses to AZD1222 COVID-19 vaccine. In this sample, this clone turned up once. There are 15 residues in the CDR3. V was trimmed by 2 bases and J by 2 bases, leaving 11 bases between them. Germline CDR1 and CDR2: MNHEY and SVGEGT. Sequencing used immunoSEQ multiplex PCR; TCRdb keeps in-frame clones, though not all of them. The data show around 100,000 clones, with about 88% seen just once and about 1.8% held by the top ten. Source: peripheral blood, taken on day 0 of AZD1222 vaccination. The chain links TRBV6-2 or TRBV6-3 to TRBJ2-3; D is ambiguous. This clonotype originated in an adult in good health. This CDR3 reads CASSYLEVITDTQYF. The CDR3 DNA reads TGTGCCAGCAGTTACCTCGAGGTGATCACAGATACGCAGTATTTT.